A single sample is the source of the 7 T cell receptor beta chains below, sequenced in a study of blood T cells in healthy people across ages. A second PCR of 7 to 11 cycles used a sample-barcoded 5' primer and a J-beta primer mix. TCRdb re-called the 5' RACE reads with MiXCR, one entry per CDR3 protein. The sample includes around 800,000 distinct CDR3 sequences, approximately 55% of them seen just once. Sequencing used blood. These receptors came from an elderly man in good health.

The chain carries TRBV9 and TRBJ2-1, with 7 nucleotides matching TRBD2. CDR1 is SGDLS and CDR2 is YYNGEE in the germline V gene. V was clipped by 2 bases and J by 10 bases; unmatched bases: 15. The CDR3 contains 16 residues. CDR3: CASSVPEGGLGLEQFF. The CDR3 DNA sequence: TGTGCCAGCAGCGTCCCAGAAGGCGGACTAGGCTTAGAGCAGTTCTTC.

This rearrangement joins TRBV5-1 to TRBJ2-4; no definite D call. The last part of the DNA fits TRBJ2-5 better; the J call may be wrong. Germline assignment: CDR1 SGHRS and CDR2 YFSETQ. The CDR3 totals 12 residues. CDR3 in DNA: TGCGCCAGCAGCTTGTCTATAGAGACCCAGTACTTC. Protein product: CASSLSIETQYF.

This clonotype was seen a handful of times. This chain joins TRBV5-4 and TRBJ2-1, with D possibly called TRBD1 or TRBD2 (6 bases each). The germline V gene encodes CDR1 SGHNT and CDR2 YYREEE (reference sequence). This CDR3 is 15 amino acids long. The V and J ends lost 4 bases and 7 bases respectively, with 18 bases between them. The CDR3, as DNA: TGTGCCAGCAGCCCCGGGGGCCCCGGAAGAAATGAGCAGTTCTTC. Its translation is CASSPGGPGRNEQFF.

This chain links TRBV6-2 or TRBV6-3 with TRBJ2-1, with no clear D. CDR1 is MNHEY and CDR2 is SVGEGT in the germline V gene. Trimming pared 6 bases from V and 7 bases from J, leaving 13 bases between. This CDR3 spans 13 amino acids. CDR3 coding DNA: TGTGCCAGCAGGCCGCCTCCTGGGAATGAGCAGTTCTTC. Translation gives CASRPPPGNEQFF.

V and J are TRBV5-4 and TRBJ2-6; D is undetermined. The CDR3 has 13 residues. The germline V gene has CDR1 SGHNT and CDR2 YYREEE (reference sequence). The V gene lost 10 bases and the J gene lost 0 bases, with 8 bases spanning the gap. DNA of the CDR3: TGTGCCTGTACGCTCTCTGGGGCCAACGTCCTGACTTTC. Protein sequence: CACTLSGANVLTF.

V usage is TRBV6-1 and J usage is TRBJ1-4; perhaps TRBD1 as D (5 bases). The V end was cut by 1 base, the J end by 7 bases, with 13 bases between. CDR1 is MNHNS and CDR2 is SASEGT in the germline V gene. The CDR3 length is 15 residues. CDR3 in DNA: TGTGCCAGCAGTGAAGAGAGGGCTAGGGGTGAAAAACTGTTTTTT. Protein product: CASSEERARGEKLFF.

V is TRBV24-1 and J is TRBJ2-5, with D perhaps TRBD1 (6 bases). The length of the CDR3 is 15 residues. CDR1 is KGHDR and CDR2 is SFDVKD in the germline V gene. Trimming took off 4 bases at V and 5 bases at J, with 16 bases between the two ends. The CDR3, as DNA: TGTGCCACCAGTGAGAAAGACAGGTTGAAGGAGACCCAGTACTTC. It codes for CATSEKDRLKETQYF.